This T cell receptor beta chain was documented in a study of cytomegalovirus exposure and HLA in healthy donors (dated by TCRdb to about 2017). About the study as a whole: In an earlier analysis of roughly 590 of the donors, around 300 Gb of sequence data and 100 million or so unique TCR beta sequences from about 179 million T cells were reported. Approximately 310 gigabases of sequencing data and around 80 million unique TCR sequences made up an early release that covered approximately 650 HLA-typed donors. The genetic ancestry cluster associated with self-reported Caucasian donors included about four fifths of the 350 to 500 genotyped donors. The study aimed to test whether cataloging public T cell receptors could reveal signatures of past pathogen exposure. The study used immunosequencing to profile the T cell repertoires of 666 subjects and linked those repertoires to cytomegalovirus serostatus. In addition to the first cohort of roughly 670 subjects, a separate validation cohort of 120 different subjects was used. The study combined high-throughput TCR immunosequencing, statistical association of individual TCRs with disease status, and machine learning to predict cytomegalovirus infection status. A later analysis re-examined previously published TCR beta repertoires from just over 650 donors and added high-resolution HLA genotyping to investigate patterns of TCR occurrence. In the later analysis, no new phenotypic data were used to find candidate immune exposures; instead, reliance was placed on TCR beta sequences and their occurrence across donors. In an earlier analysis of 500 to 650 of the donors, high-throughput TCR beta sequencing was used to judge whether each TCR beta V gene segment behaved as functional or pseudogenic. Donor age, sex, ethnicity and CMV serostatus were compiled together with the repertoire data. In a later genetic analysis, genome-wide SNP genotypes for about 65% of the roughly 670 donors were used, and that subset was treated as a discovery cohort. Every discovery cohort repertoire had been produced on one sequencing platform. HLA typing covered class I and class II loci at four-digit resolution. The number of typed donors differed by locus: roughly 620-630 for A, B, C, DRB1 and DQB1; approximately 540 for DQA1; approximately 600 for DPA1; and about 470 for DPB1. Several DR-DQ haplotypes were handled as single units for association and clustering because linkage in the cohort was strong. Across 398 genotyped donors of the cohort, an average of about 240,000 unique TCR beta nucleotide sequences per donor were sequenced, and approximately 17% of those sequences were non-productive.

The cohort was made up of several hundred healthy bone marrow donors. Cohort members were all nominally healthy when sampled, although unrecorded immune exposures were likely present. The donor was CMV seronegative and was included in the group of over 300 seronegative cohort members. Each donor provided a peripheral blood sample, and peripheral blood mononuclear cells were used for TCR beta sequencing. Genomic DNA extraction from the blood cell samples was performed with the Qiagen DNeasy Blood Extraction Kit. Broad study findings and their caveats: According to the authors, the approach could potentially be generalized to other disease states and immunological phenotypes. CMV serostatus was the only immune exposure information available for the cohort. Correlated functional status among segregating V segments might reflect linkage disequilibrium, but an unknown experimental factor could not be ruled out. A further reported finding was that TCR beta sequences accurately predicted the HLA-A and HLA-B alleles for most subjects in the first cohort. Several of the top co-occurrence clusters appeared to be linked to parvovirus B19, influenza, CMV and Epstein-Barr virus, according to a later analysis. An earlier analysis of approximately 500 of the donors showed that most TCR beta V segments appeared in productive rearrangements either about 90% or about 30% of the time, which broadly matched IMGT annotations. In a later analysis, HLA-associated TCR beta chains were found to be more clonally expanded and to have lower generation probabilities than equally common non-associated chains. A later analysis found that most CMV-associated TCR beta chains appeared HLA-restricted, with HLA associations seemingly driven largely by CMV exposure. The sequencing pipeline was judged likely to have produced a cluster of highly shared sequence variants as a technical artifact. Cytomegalovirus status was reported to be diagnosed by the classifier with high specificity and sensitivity in both the original and validation cohorts. In this cohort, only TCR beta chains were sequenced, and detectable features were limited by the absence of alpha or paired-chain data. While some public TCRs were present in many individuals, most TCR sequences turned up only very rarely across donors. A few of the identified cytomegalovirus-associated TCR beta chains were confirmed in vitro to be specific for cytomegalovirus antigens. A later genetic analysis associated a missense DCLRE1C variant with V-gene and J-gene trimming of TCR beta chains, and an independent cohort replicated the association. According to a later analysis, TCR association rates differed among HLA loci, with DRB1 alleles showing the most associated TCRs and HLA-C alleles showing the fewest. A total of 150 or so TCR beta chains were listed by the study as associated with cytomegalovirus. Approximately 16 rarely observed V segments, including chromosome 9 orphons, were excluded from the earlier analysis of some 590 of the donors because counts were too low. Because the 87-base-pair reads could not distinguish some IMGT-functional V segments, including TRBV6-2 and TRBV6-3, those segments were excluded. Because HLA typing was missing for some donors at each locus, association tests included only the typed subset. The presence/absence analyses assumed that sequencing depth was roughly uniform across donors, and that assumption may not be true. Compared with the 666-donor mean, donors in an Asian-associated ancestry cluster had fewer N-insertions in productive TCRs, according to a later genetic analysis. Assigning TCR associations to individual alleles was difficult when HLA alleles, especially DR and DQ, strongly co-occurred. At a false discovery rate of 0.05, a later analysis linked around 15,000 TCR beta sequences to specific HLA alleles.

Concerning this clone: The specificity of this receptor is unknown. No base-level quality is on record; no much larger clone is a single base apart.

Libraries came from the immunoSEQ multiplex PCR assay. For the multiplex PCR, a mixture combining 60 forward primers for TCR Vbeta segments and 13 reverse primers for TCR Jbeta segments was used. A multiplex PCR assay on genomic DNA amplified the CDR3 region of rearranged TCR beta genes. Amplified TCR beta libraries were sequenced as 87-base-pair reads on the Illumina HiSeq System. In the authors' own workflow: Across the roughly 670 repertoires, a later analysis counted approximately 75 million unique TCR beta chains, 9.5 million to 13 million of which were shared by at least two donors. Raw reads were error-corrected and collapsed into unique sequences with a nearest-neighbor algorithm that merged closely related sequences to remove PCR and sequencing errors. CDR3 sequences were aligned to IMGT reference sequences to assign V, D and J gene segments. Each retained sequence needed at least a six-nucleotide match to both a V gene segment and a J gene segment. Rearrangements were classified as productive when the CDR3 lacked stop codons and remained in frame with V and J, and all other rearrangements were classified as non-productive. CDR3 was defined by IMGT convention, running from the second conserved V-encoded cysteine to the conserved J-encoded phenylalanine. In an earlier analysis of roughly 610 of the donors, sequences lacking an unambiguous match to a single V gene segment were excluded. In an earlier analysis of roughly 500 of the donors, V segments were called functional above 56.7% productive rearrangements and were called segregating when the between-donor standard deviation exceeded 5%. To diagnose cytomegalovirus status from the catalog of TCR beta chain sequences, a statistical classification framework was built. V and J gene assignment, in a later analysis, came from comparing TCR nucleotide sequences with IMGT/GENE-DB human TR gene sequences. A later analysis assigned CDR3 sequences and most-parsimonious VDJ recombination scenarios with the TCRdist pipeline. In a later analysis, every TCR beta chain was defined by the combination of its CDR3 amino acid sequence and its V-gene family, and reads without a unique V-gene family were dropped. A later analysis removed 592 highly shared, low-generation-probability nucleotide sequences to deal with suspected cross-contamination and a sequencing artifact. For each public chain, a later analysis derived a clonal expansion index from normalized ranks of inferred template counts within each repertoire. A later analysis computed generation probabilities with a VDJ recombination model fitted to out-of-frame rearrangements, and checked the results against IGoR. In a later analysis, TCR-TCR, TCR-HLA and TCR-CMV co-occurrence was scored with hypergeometric tests, and a repertoire-size bias correction was applied to TCR pairs. To estimate false discovery rates, a later analysis permuted the HLA or CMV assignments 20 times. In a later analysis, co-occurring TCRs were grouped with DBSCAN, and TCRdist sequence similarity was added when clustering was performed within HLA-allele-positive subsets. Repertoires with fewer than 30,000 or more than 120,000 public chains, plus five repertoires with anomalous nucleotide sharing, were excluded from co-occurrence clustering. Held by TCRdb, this immuneACCESS table contains in-frame sequences only and omits some clones. Under half of the omission traces to an unresolved V gene where checked; the cause of the rest is unknown. That table gives V, J and clone size, and the DNA gave D and trimming. Counted in this sample were over 200,000 clones; approximately 79% of them appeared once. The ten most abundant clones make up 1.8% of the sample.

The CDR3, cysteine through phenylalanine, is 16 amino acids long. The sequence is cut down to CDR3 DNA, 48 bases in frame from base 1. The junction shows trimming of 0 bases on V and 0 bases on J, and the gene matches do not reach 0 bases of it. CDR1 and CDR2, looked up from the germline V gene (reference sequence), are SEHNR and FQNEAQ. Sequencing input: PBMCs. This clonotype was obtained from a male donor in good health and CMV-seronegative. The sequence is built from TRBV7-9 and TRBJ2-7; 12 junctional bases match TRBD2. The encoded CDR3 is CASSLAGLAGSYEQYF. At the DNA level, the sequence is TGTGCCAGCAGCTTAGCGGGACTAGCGGGCTCCTACGAGCAGTACTTC.